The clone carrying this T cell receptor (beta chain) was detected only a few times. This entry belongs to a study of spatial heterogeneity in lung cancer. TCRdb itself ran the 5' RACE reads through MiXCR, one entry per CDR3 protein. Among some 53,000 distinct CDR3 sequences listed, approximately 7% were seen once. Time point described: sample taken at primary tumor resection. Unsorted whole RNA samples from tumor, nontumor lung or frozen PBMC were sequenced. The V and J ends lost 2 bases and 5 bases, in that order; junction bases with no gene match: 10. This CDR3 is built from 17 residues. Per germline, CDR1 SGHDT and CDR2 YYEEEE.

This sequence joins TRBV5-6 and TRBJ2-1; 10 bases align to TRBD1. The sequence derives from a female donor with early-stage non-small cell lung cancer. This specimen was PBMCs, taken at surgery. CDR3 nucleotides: TGTGCCAGCAGCTTTAGGGGCCGAGGACAGGGGGACAATGAGCAGTTCTTC. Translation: CASSFRGRGQGDNEQFF.